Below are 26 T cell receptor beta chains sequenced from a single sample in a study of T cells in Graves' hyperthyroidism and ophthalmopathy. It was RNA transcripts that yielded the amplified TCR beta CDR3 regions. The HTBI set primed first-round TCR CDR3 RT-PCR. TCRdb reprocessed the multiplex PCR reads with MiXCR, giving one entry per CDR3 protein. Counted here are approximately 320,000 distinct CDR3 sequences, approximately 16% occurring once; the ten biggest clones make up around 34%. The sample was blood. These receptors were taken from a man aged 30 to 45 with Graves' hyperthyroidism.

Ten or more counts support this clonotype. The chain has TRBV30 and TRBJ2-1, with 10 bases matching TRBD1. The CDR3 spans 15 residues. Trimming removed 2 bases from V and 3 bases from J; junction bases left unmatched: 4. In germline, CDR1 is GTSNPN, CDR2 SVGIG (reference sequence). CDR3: CAWSSGTGVYNEQFF. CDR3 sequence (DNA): TGTGCCTGGAGTTCCGGGACAGGGGTCTACAATGAGCAGTTCTTC.

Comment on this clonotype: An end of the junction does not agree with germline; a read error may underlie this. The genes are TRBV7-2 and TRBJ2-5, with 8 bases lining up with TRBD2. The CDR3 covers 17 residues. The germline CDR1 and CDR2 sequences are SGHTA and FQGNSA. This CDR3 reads CASGLAQVAGYGETQYF. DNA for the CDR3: TGTGCCAGCGGCTTAGCGCAGGTAGCGGGATACGGGGAGACCCAGTACTTC.

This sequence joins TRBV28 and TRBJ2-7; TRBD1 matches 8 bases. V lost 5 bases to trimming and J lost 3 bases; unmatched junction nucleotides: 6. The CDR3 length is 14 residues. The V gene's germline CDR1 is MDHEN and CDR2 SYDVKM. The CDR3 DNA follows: TGTGCCAGCAGTCCCGACACAGGGGGCTACGAGCAGTACTTC. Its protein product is CASSPDTGGYEQYF.

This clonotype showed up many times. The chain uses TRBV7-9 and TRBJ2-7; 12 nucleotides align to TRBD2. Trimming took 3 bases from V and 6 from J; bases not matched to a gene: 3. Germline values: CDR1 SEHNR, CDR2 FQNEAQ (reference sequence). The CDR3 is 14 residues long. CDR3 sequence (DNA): TGTGCCAGCAGCTTGACTAGCGGGAGTCGCGAGCAGTACTTC. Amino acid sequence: CASSLTSGSREQYF.

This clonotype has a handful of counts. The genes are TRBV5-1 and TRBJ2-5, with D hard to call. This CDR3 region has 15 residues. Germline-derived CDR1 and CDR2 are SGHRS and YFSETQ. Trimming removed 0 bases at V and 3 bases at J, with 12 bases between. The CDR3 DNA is TGCGCCAGCAGCTTGGTGTCTAGACCAGAAGAGACCCAGTACTTC. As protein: CASSLVSRPEETQYF.

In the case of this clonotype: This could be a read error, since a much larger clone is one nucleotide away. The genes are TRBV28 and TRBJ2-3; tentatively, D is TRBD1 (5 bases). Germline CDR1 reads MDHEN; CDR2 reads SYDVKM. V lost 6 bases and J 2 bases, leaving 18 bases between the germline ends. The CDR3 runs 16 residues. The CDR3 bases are TGTGCCAGCAGCCTCCCCCCGGGCAGGGCCACAGATACGCAGTATTTT. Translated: CASSLPPGRATDTQYF.

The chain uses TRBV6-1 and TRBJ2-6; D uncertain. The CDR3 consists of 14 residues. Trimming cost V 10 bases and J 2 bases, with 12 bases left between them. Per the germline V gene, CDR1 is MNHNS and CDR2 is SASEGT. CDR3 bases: TGTGCCACCAGGCCGAGGACTGGGGCCAACGTCCTGACTTTC. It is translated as CATRPRTGANVLTF.

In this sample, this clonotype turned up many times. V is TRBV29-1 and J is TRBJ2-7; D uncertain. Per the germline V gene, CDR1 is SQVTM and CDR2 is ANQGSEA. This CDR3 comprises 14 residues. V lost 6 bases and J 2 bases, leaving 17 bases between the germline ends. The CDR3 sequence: CSVSLTWDAYEQYF. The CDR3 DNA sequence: TGCAGCGTATCCTTAACATGGGATGCCTACGAGCAGTACTTC.

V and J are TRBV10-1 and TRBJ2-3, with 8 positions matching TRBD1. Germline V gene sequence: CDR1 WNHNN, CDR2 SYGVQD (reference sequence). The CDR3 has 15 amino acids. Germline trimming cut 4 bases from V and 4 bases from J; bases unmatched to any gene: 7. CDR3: CASSVEQGGPDTQYF. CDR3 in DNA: TGCGCCAGCAGTGTTGAACAGGGGGGCCCAGATACGCAGTATTTT.

CDR3 region: CATSDTTGVYNEQFF. Here the CDR3 DNA reads TGTGCCACCAGTGATACGACAGGGGTCTACAATGAGCAGTTCTTC. The rearrangement joins TRBV24-1 to TRBJ2-1, with 8 positions matching TRBD1. CDR3 size: 15 residues. Germline values: CDR1 KGHDR, CDR2 SFDVKD. The V and J ends lost 3 bases and 3 bases, in that order; junction bases with no gene match: 3.

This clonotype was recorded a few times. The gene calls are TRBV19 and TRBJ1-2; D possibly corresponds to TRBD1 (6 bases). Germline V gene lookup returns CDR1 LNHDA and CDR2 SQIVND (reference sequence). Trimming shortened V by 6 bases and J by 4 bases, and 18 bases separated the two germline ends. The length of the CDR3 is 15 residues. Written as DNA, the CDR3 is TGTGCCAGTAGGAGGGGGGTCGGGACGGCCTATGGCTACACCTTC. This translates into CASRRGVGTAYGYTF.

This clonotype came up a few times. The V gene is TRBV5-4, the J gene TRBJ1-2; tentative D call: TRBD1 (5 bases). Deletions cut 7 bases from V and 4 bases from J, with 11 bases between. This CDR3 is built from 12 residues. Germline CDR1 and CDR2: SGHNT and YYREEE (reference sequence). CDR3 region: CASQGEGYGYTF. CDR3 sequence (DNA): TGTGCCAGCCAAGGGGAGGGCTATGGCTACACCTTC.

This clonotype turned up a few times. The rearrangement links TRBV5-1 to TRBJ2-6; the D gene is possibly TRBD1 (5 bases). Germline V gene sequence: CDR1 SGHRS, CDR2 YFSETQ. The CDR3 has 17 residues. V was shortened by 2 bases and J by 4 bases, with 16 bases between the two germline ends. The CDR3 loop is CASSLPSTVFGANVLTF. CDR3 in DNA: TGCGCCAGCAGCTTACCTTCGACAGTCTTCGGGGCCAACGTCCTGACTTTC.

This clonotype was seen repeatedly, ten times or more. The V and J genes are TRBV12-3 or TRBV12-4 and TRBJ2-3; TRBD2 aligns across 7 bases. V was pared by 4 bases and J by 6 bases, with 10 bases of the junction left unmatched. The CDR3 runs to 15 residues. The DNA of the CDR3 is TGTGCCAGCAGTTGGGTCCGGGACTACGTCGATACGCAGTATTTT. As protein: CASSWVRDYVDTQYF.

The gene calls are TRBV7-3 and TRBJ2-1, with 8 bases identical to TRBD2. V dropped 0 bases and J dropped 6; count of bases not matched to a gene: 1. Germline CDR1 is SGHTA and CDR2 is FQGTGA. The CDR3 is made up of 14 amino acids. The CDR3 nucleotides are TGTGCCAGCAGCTTAACCGGGACTAGCAATGAGCAGTTCTTC. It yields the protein CASSLTGTSNEQFF.

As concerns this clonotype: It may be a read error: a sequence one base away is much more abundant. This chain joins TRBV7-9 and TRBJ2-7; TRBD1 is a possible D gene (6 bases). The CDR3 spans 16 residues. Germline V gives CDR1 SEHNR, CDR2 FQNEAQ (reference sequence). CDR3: CTSSSLQGERSYEQYF. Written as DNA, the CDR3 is TGTACCAGCAGCTCACTACAGGGCGAGCGCTCCTACGAGCAGTACTTC.

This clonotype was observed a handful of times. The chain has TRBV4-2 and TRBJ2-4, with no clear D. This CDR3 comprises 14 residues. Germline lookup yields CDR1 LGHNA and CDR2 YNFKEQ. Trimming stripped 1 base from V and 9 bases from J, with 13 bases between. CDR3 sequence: CASSQVTTPFIQYF. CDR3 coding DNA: TGTGCCAGCAGCCAAGTTACCACCCCCTTCATTCAGTACTTC.

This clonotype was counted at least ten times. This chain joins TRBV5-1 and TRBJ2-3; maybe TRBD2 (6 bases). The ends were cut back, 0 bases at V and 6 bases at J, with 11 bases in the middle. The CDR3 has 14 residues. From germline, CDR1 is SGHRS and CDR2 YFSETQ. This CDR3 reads CASSLVAEGDTQYF. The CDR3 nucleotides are TGCGCCAGCAGCTTGGTTGCGGAGGGTGATACGCAGTATTTT.

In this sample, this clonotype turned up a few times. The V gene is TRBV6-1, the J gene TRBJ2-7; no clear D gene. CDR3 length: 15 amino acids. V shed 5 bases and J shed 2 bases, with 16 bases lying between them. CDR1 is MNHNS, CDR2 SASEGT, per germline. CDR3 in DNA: TGTGCCAGCAGTTCACTATCAGATCCGACCTACGAGCAGTACTTC. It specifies CASSSLSDPTYEQYF.

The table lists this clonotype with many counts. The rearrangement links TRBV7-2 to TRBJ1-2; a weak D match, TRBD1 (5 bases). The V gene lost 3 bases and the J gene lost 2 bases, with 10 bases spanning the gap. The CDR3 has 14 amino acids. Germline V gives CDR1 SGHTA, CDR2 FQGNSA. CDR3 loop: CASSLWGANYGYTF. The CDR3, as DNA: TGTGCCAGCAGCTTGTGGGGCGCAAACTATGGCTACACCTTC.

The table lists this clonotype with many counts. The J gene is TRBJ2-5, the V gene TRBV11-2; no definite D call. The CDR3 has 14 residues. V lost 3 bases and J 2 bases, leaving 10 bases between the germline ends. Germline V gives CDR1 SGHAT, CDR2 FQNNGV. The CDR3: CASSLTRHQETQYF. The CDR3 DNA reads TGTGCCAGCAGCTTGACACGACATCAAGAGACCCAGTACTTC.

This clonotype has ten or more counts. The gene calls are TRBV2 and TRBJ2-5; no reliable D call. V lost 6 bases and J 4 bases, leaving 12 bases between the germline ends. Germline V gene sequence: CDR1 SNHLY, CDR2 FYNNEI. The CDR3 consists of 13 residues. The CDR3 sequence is CASSPPWGETQYF. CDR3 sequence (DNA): TGTGCCAGCAGCCCCCCGTGGGGAGAGACCCAGTACTTC.

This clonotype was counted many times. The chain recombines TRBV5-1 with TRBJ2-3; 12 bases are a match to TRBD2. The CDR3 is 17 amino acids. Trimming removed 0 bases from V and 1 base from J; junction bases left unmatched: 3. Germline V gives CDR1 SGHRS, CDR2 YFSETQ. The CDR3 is CASSLGTSGTGTDTQYF. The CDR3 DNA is TGCGCCAGCAGCTTGGGGACTAGCGGGACGGGCACAGATACGCAGTATTTT.

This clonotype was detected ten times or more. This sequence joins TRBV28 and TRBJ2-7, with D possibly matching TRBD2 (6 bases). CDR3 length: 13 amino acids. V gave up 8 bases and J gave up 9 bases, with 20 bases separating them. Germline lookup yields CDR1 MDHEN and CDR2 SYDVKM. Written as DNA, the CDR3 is TGTGCCAGCTGTACAGCGGGTAGGCCTAGGCAGTACTTC. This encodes CASCTAGRPRQYF.

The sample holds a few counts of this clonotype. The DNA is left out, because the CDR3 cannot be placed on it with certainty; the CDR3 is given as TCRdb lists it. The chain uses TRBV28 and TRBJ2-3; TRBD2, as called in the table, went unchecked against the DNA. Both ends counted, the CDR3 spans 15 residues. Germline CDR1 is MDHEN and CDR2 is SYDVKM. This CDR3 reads CASSTSRETADTQYF.

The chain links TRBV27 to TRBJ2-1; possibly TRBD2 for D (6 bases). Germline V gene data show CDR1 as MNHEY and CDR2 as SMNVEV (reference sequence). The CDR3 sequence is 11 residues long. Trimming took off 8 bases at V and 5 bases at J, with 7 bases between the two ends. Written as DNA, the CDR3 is TGTGCCAGCGGGAGGAACAATGAGCAGTTCTTC. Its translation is CASGRNNEQFF.